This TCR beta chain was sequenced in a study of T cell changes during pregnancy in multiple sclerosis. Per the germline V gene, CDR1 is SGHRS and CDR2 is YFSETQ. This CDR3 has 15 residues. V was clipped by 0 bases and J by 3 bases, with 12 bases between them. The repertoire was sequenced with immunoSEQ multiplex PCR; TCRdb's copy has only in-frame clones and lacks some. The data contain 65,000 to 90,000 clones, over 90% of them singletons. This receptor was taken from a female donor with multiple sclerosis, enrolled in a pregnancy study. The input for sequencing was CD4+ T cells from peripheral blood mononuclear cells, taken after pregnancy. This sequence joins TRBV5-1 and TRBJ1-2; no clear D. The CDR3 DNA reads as TGCGCCAGCAGCTTGGTTTCGGGTGCGGACTATGGCTACACCTTC. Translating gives CASSLVSGADYGYTF.